The 27 T cell receptor beta chains below were found in one sample sequenced in a study of shared clonotypes between healthy human individuals. Using immunoSEQ multiplex PCR, the repertoire was profiled, and TCRdb retains in-frame clones only, with some absent. This sample has 470,000 or so clones; roughly 80% occur once, and the top ten carry around 13%. Material for sequencing was PBMCs. These receptors originate from a woman between 40 and 55 years old in good health. Some clones in this sample may be carry-over from other donors' samples.

The V call is TRBV6-1, the J call TRBJ1-2; 10 nucleotides line up with TRBD1. The CDR3 consists of 15 residues. In germline, CDR1 is MNHNS, CDR2 SASEGT. The V and J ends lost 5 bases and 2 bases, in that order; junction bases with no gene match: 5. The CDR3 DNA follows: TGTGCCAGCAGTCCCCGGACAGGGGGGAACTATGGCTACACCTTC. Translating it yields CASSPRTGGNYGYTF.

This clone was picked up one time. The V and J genes are TRBV30 and TRBJ1-2, with 7 bases fitting TRBD1. Germline V CDR1 and CDR2: GTSNPN, SVGIG (reference sequence). V was clipped by 0 bases and J by 7 bases; unmatched bases: 5. The length of the CDR3 is 13 residues. For the CDR3, the DNA is TGTGCCTGGAGTGTTTTGCAGGGGGGTGGCTACACCTTC. This codes for CAWSVLQGGGYTF.

The sample holds many counts of this clone. CDR3 sequence: CASLGDEKLFF. In DNA, the CDR3 is TGTGCCAGCCTAGGGGATGAAAAACTGTTTTTT. The genes are TRBV4-2 and TRBJ1-4, with a tentative D call TRBD1 (5 bases). This CDR3 spans 11 amino acids. Germline V gene sequence: CDR1 LGHNA, CDR2 YNFKEQ. Between the trimmed V and J ends, which lost 8 bases and 6 bases, there was a span of 7 bases.

This clone was seen just once. The chain has TRBV28 and TRBJ1-2; TRBD1 agrees at 10 bases. Germline CDR1 reads MDHEN; CDR2 reads SYDVKM. The J segment lost 8 bases and the V segment lost 2 bases, leaving 14 bases of the junction unmatched. This CDR3 is 17 amino acids long. CDR3 sequence: CASSLPWDRGVLYGYTF. In DNA, the CDR3 is TGTGCCAGCAGTTTACCGTGGGACAGGGGCGTCTTGTACGGCTACACCTTC.

The chain couples TRBV6-5 to TRBJ2-7, with 8 bases that match TRBD2. Germline loops: CDR1 MNHEY, CDR2 SVGAGI. This CDR3 has 15 amino acids. Trimming took 6 bases from V and 4 from J; bases not matched to a gene: 11. The CDR3 DNA is TGTGCCAGCAGATCCAGCGGGGGCATATATTACGAGCAGTACTTC. It specifies CASRSSGGIYYEQYF.

CDR3 in amino acids: CASSTAGSGNEKLFF. For the CDR3, the DNA is TGTGCCAGCAGTACAGCCGGGTCGGGGAATGAAAAACTGTTTTTT. V and J are TRBV6-5 and TRBJ1-4; D unclear. V lost 5 bases to trimming and J lost 5 bases, with 15 bases between them. The CDR3 covers 15 residues. The germline gives CDR1 MNHEY, CDR2 SVGAGI.

V usage is TRBV7-8 and J usage is TRBJ2-3; D may be TRBD2 (6 bases). The CDR3 consists of 17 residues. Trimming removed 2 bases at V and 2 bases at J, with 17 bases between. CDR1 is SGHVS, CDR2 FQNEAQ, per germline. The CDR3 coding sequence is TGTGCCAGCAGCTTAAGGGACCGGGACTTCCTCACAGATACGCAGTATTTT. Protein sequence: CASSLRDRDFLTDTQYF.

The chain has TRBV4-1 and TRBJ1-1; tentative D call: TRBD1 (5 bases). V lost 1 base and J 1 base, leaving 10 bases between the germline ends. This CDR3 is 15 amino acids long. The germline V gene encodes CDR1 MGHRA and CDR2 YSYEKL. Written as DNA, the CDR3 is TGCGCCAGCAGCCAAGGGCGCAGGGAGAACACTGAAGCTTTCTTT. This gives the protein CASSQGRRENTEAFF.

The chain links TRBV5-1 to TRBJ2-3; TRBD2 agrees at 10 bases. This CDR3 is 16 amino acids long. With 1 base clipped from V and 7 bases from J, the junction kept 9 bases outside the gene matches. Germline CDR1 is SGHRS and CDR2 is YFSETQ. The CDR3 nucleotides are TGCGCCAGCAGCTTGAGGCTAGCGGGAGCTCCCCATACGCAGTATTTT. Protein: CASSLRLAGAPHTQYF. Full variable domain (remainder filled in from reference TRBV5-1 and TRBJ2-3): KAGVTQTPRYLIKTRGQQVTLSCSPISGHRSVSWYQQTPGQGLQFLFEYFSETQRNKGNFPGRFSGRQFSNSRSEMNVSTLELGDSALYLCASSLRLAGAPHTQYFGPGTRLTVL.

For this clone: Other nucleotide sequences from this sample produce the same CDR3. The chain joins TRBV11-2 to TRBJ2-7; 7 positions match TRBD2. The CDR3 length is 14 residues. The V segment lost 0 bases and the J segment 2 bases; nucleotides outside the gene matches: 1. Germline V CDR1 and CDR2: SGHAT, FQNNGV. The CDR3 protein is CASSLERGAYEQYF. The DNA of the CDR3 is TGTGCCAGCAGCTTAGAACGGGGGGCCTACGAGCAGTACTTC.

Details on this clone: A read error may account for a junction end that differs from germline. This chain uses TRBV6-4 with TRBJ2-6; 8 bases agree with TRBD2. CDR1 and CDR2 from the germline V gene are MRHNA and SNTAGT. The CDR3 totals 16 residues. This chain's CDR3 is CATSPSGSSGANVLTF. The CDR3 region has the DNA TGTGCCACCAGTCCCAGCGGGAGCTCTGGGGCCAACGTCCTGACTTTC.

The chain employs TRBV4-1 and TRBJ1-1; possibly TRBD1 for D (5 bases). Trimming removed 4 bases at V and 1 base at J, with 10 bases between. This CDR3 region has 14 residues. Germline V gives CDR1 MGHRA, CDR2 YSYEKL. The CDR3 DNA reads TGCGCCAGCAGCCTCACAGGTGGGAACACTGAAGCTTTCTTT. Its translation is CASSLTGGNTEAFF.

The chain joins TRBV19 to TRBJ2-5; TRBD2 aligns across 15 bases. J was trimmed by 2 bases and V by 4 bases; bases with no gene match: 2. Germline assignment: CDR1 LNHDA and CDR2 SQIVND (reference sequence). The CDR3 contains 16 residues. CDR3 DNA: TGTGCCAGTAGTACTGGACTAGCGGGAGGGCAAGAGACCCAGTACTTC. It yields the protein CASSTGLAGGQETQYF.

The CDR3 here is CASSPGTYFYYGYTF. DNA of the CDR3: TGTGCCAGCAGTCCCGGGACTTATTTCTATTATGGCTACACCTTC. The chain couples TRBV27 to TRBJ1-2; a possible D gene is TRBD1 (5 bases). Germline V gene data show CDR1 as MNHEY and CDR2 as SMNVEV (reference sequence). This CDR3 contains 15 residues. Trimming stripped 5 bases from V and 5 bases from J, with 18 bases between.

The chain couples TRBV7-3 to TRBJ1-1; 7 positions match TRBD1. The CDR3 is 13 amino acids. The J segment lost 3 bases and the V segment lost 7 bases, leaving 5 bases of the junction unmatched. Germline CDR1 and CDR2: SGHTA and FQGTGA. The DNA of the CDR3 is TGTGCCAGCAAAGGACAGGTTGACACTGAAGCTTTCTTT. Its translation is CASKGQVDTEAFF.

As for this clone: Other DNA sequences in the sample encode the same CDR3. The genes are TRBV7-9 and TRBJ2-7, with a weak D call TRBD2 (6 bases). This CDR3 region has 12 residues. Trimming cost V 5 bases and J 3 bases, with 8 bases left between them. Germline values: CDR1 SEHNR, CDR2 FQNEAQ (reference sequence). The CDR3 region is CASSPGSYEQYF. As DNA, the CDR3 is TGTGCCAGCAGCCCCGGGAGCTACGAGCAGTACTTC.

Concerning this clone itself: The sample contains more than one DNA sequence encoding this CDR3. V gene TRBV28 combines with J gene TRBJ1-4, with 7 bases fitting TRBD1. The CDR3 has 14 amino acids. The germline gives CDR1 MDHEN, CDR2 SYDVKM. Unmatched junction bases numbered 7, after V lost 2 bases and J lost 10 bases. CDR3 DNA: TGTGCCAGCAGTTTAGTTACGGGGGACAGAAAACTGTTTTTT. As protein: CASSLVTGDRKLFF.

V gene TRBV28 combines with J gene TRBJ2-5, with 9 bases matching TRBD2. The DNA matches TRBJ2-7 better at its end, which makes the J call doubtful. Germline values: CDR1 MDHEN, CDR2 SYDVKM. The CDR3 runs to 17 residues. CDR3: CASSSVLKRREGYEQYF. CDR3 in DNA: TGTGCCAGCAGTTCCGTCCTTAAGAGGCGGGAGGGCTACGAGCAGTACTTC.

V and J are TRBV6-1 and TRBJ1-2, with D unclear. V shed 0 bases and J shed 3 bases, with 8 bases lying between them. The CDR3 runs 14 residues. Germline-derived CDR1 and CDR2 are MNHNS and SASEGT. The CDR3 DNA reads as TGTGCCAGCAGTGAAGCGAGCACCTACTATGGCTACACCTTC. Its translation: CASSEASTYYGYTF.

The table lists this clone with a few counts. The rearrangement links TRBV5-8 to TRBJ1-4; D is undetermined. The ends were cut back, 4 bases at V and 1 base at J, with 11 bases in the middle. The germline V gene encodes CDR1 SGHTS and CDR2 YDEGEE. The CDR3 is made up of 15 amino acids. The CDR3 spells CASSTGPGTNEKLFF. In DNA, the CDR3 is TGTGCCAGCAGCACTGGACCGGGAACTAATGAAAAACTGTTTTTT.

This clone has only a few counts. The chain couples TRBV9 to TRBJ2-1; 7 nucleotides line up with TRBD1. J gave up 3 bases and V 1 base, and 4 bases lay outside the gene matches. There are 15 residues in the CDR3. The germline CDR1 and CDR2 sequences are SGDLS and YYNGEE. The CDR3 DNA sequence: TGTGCCAGCAGCGTAAGGGGGCTGAACTACAATGAGCAGTTCTTC. Its protein product is CASSVRGLNYNEQFF.

The chain employs TRBV9 and TRBJ2-3, with 9 nucleotides matching TRBD1. Looked up from germline, CDR1 is SGDLS and CDR2 is YYNGEE. V shed 3 bases and J 0 bases; nucleotides not matched to a gene: 11. This CDR3 is built from 18 residues. This CDR3 reads CASSAFPGTGLSTDTQYF. CDR3 nucleotides: TGTGCCAGCAGCGCATTCCCGGGGACAGGGCTTAGCACAGATACGCAGTATTTT.

For this clone: This may arise from a read error, as a much more abundant clone is one base away. Other DNA sequences in this sample translate to the same CDR3. The gene calls are TRBV7-2 and TRBJ1-2; D is undetermined. The V gene lost 1 base and the J gene lost 0 bases, with 3 bases spanning the gap. The V gene's germline CDR1 is SGHTA and CDR2 FQGNSA. This CDR3 is 13 amino acids long. As DNA, the CDR3 is TGTGCCAGCAGCTTAGGGGCTAACTATGGCTACACCTTC. This codes for CASSLGANYGYTF.

The chain carries TRBV28 and TRBJ2-3; D perhaps matches TRBD2 (6 bases). The V gene's germline CDR1 is MDHEN and CDR2 SYDVKM. The V end lost 5 bases, the J end lost 4 bases, and 16 bases lay between the germline ends. The CDR3 length is 15 residues. The CDR3 coding sequence is TGTGCCAGCAGTCGAGGGACTGATGAGGCAGATACGCAGTATTTT. Amino acid sequence: CASSRGTDEADTQYF.

This clone was found many times. This chain connects TRBV20-1 to TRBJ2-5; D may be TRBD1 (6 bases). CDR1 DFQATT and CDR2 SNEGSKA come from the germline V gene (reference sequence). CDR3 length: 11 amino acids. Trimming took off 6 bases at V and 10 bases at J, with 15 bases between the two ends. As DNA, the CDR3 is TGCAGTGCAGCGCCCAGGGGTAGCCAGTACTTC. It is translated as CSAAPRGSQYF.

CDR3 bases: TGTGCCAGCAGTGAAGCGCTTCCCGGCAGTGGCTACACCTTC. It specifies CASSEALPGSGYTF. J is TRBJ1-2 and V is TRBV2; D remains ambiguous. The CDR3 is 14 residues long. V lost 0 bases and J 7 bases, leaving 12 bases between the germline ends. CDR1 and CDR2 from the germline V gene are SNHLY and FYNNEI.

V is TRBV6-5 and J is TRBJ2-3; possible D gene TRBD2, 5 bases. Trimming left V 5 bases short and J 2 bases short, with 14 bases between. This CDR3 is 15 amino acids long. Per germline, CDR1 MNHEY and CDR2 SVGAGI. CDR3 amino acids: CASSRSGANTDTQYF. The CDR3 DNA sequence: TGTGCCAGCAGTAGGAGCGGAGCTAACACAGATACGCAGTATTTT.